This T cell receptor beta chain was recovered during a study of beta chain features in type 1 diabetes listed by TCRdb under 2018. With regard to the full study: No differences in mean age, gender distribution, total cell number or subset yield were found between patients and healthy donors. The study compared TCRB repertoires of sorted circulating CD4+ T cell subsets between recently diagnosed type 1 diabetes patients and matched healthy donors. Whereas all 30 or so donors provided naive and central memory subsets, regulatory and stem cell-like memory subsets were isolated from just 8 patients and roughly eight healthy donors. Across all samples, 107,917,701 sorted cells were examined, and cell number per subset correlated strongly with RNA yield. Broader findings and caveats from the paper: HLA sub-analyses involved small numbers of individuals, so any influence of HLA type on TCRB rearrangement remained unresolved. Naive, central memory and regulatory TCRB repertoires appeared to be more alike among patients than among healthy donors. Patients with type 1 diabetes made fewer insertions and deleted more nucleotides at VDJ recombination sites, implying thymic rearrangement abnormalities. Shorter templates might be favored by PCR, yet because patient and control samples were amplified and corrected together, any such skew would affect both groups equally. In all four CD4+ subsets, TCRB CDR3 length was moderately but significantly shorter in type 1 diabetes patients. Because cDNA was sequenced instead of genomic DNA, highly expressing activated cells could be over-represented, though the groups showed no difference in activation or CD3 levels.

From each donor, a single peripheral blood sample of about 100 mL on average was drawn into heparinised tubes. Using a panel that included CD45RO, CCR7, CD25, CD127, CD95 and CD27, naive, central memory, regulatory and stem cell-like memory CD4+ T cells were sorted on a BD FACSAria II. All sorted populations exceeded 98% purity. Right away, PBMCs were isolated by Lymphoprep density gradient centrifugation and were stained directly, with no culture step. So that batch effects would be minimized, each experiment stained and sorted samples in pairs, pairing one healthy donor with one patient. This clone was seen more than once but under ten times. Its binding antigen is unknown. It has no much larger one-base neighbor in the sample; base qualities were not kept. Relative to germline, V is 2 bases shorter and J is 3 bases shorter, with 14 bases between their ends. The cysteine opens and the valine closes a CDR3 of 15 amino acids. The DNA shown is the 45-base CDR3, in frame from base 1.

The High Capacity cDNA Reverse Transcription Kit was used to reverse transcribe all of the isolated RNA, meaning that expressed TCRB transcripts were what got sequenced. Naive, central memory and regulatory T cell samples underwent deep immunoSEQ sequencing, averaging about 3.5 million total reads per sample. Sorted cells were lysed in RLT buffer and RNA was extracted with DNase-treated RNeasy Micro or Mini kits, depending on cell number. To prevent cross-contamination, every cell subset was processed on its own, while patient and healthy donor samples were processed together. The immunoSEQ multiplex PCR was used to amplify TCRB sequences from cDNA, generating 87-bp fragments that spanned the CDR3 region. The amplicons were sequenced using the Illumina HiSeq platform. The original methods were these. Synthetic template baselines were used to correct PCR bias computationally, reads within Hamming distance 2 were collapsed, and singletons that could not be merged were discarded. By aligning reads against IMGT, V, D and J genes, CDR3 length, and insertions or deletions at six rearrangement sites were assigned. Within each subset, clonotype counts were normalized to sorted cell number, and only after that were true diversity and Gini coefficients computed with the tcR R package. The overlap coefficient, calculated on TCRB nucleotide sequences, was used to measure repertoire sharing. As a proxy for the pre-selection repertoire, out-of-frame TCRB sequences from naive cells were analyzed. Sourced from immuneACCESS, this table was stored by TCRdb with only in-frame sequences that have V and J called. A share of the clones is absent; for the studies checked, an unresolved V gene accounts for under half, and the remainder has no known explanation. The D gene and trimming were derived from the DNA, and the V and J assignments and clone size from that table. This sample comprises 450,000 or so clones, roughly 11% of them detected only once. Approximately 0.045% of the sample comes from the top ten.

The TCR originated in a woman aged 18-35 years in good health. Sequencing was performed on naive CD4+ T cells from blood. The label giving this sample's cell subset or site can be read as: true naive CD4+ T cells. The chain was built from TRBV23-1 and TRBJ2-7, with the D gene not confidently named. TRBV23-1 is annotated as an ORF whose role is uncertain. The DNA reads TGCGCCAGCAGTCAACTATTTAGCCGCGACTACGAGCAGTACGTC. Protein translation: CASSQLFSRDYEQYV.